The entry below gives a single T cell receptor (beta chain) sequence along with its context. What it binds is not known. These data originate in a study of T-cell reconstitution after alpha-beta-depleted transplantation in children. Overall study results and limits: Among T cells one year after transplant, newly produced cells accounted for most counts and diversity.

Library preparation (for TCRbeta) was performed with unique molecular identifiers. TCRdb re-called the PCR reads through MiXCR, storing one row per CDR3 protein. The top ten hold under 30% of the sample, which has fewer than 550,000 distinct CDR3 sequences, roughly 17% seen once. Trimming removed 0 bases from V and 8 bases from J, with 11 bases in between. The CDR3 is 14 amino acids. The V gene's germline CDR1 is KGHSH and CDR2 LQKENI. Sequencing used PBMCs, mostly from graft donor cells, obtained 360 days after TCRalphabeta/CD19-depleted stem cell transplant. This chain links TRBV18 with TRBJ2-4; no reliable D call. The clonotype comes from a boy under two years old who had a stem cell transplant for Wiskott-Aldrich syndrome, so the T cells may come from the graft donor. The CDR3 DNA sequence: TGTGCCAGCTCACCACCGGGAAATTATGACATTCAGTACTTC. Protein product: CASSPPGNYDIQYF.